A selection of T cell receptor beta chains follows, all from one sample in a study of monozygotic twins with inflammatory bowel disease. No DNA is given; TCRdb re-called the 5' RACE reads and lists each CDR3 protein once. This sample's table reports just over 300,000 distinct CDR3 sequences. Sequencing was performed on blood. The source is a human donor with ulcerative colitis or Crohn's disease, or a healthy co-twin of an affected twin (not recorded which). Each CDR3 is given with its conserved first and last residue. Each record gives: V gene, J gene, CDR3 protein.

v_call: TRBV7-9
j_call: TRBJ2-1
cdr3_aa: CASSSLLSGNEQFF

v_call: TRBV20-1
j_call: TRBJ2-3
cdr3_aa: CSAYPTGTGLTDTQYF

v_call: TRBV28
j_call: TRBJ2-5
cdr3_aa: CASTPGLVQETQYF

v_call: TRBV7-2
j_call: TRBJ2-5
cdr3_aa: CASSPAVGQETQYF

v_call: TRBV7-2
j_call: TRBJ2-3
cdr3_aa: CASSLDSGRALDTQYF

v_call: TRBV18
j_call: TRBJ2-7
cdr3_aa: CASSPPAGRTYEQYF

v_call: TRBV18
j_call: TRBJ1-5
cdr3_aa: CASSDRASNQPQHF

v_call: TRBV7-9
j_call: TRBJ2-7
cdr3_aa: CASMKTAHSYEQYF

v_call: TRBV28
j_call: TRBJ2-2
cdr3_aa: CASSILGQNTGELFF

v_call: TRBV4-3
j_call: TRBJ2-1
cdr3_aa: CASSKGGQSYNEQFF

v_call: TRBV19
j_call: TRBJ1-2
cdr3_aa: CASSITGEAYGYTF

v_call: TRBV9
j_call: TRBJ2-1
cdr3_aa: CASSVSSGRAYVEQFF

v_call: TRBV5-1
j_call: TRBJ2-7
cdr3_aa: CASSSRPGQGTYEQYF

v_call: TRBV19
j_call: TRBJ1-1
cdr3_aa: CATIRQGATNTEAFF

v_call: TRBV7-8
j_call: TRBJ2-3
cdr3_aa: CASSLPSPDTQYF

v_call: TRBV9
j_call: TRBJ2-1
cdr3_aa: CASSAGQYNEQFF

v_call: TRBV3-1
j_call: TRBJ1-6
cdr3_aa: CASSTRQTNSPLHF

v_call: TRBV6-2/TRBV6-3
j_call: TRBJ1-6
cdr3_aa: CASSYSSAGSPLHF

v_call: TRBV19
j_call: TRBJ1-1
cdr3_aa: CASSIRQGYEAFF

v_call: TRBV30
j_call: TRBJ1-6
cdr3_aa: CAWTKDKSSYNSPLHF

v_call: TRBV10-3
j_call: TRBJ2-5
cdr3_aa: CAIRDTRRTETQYF

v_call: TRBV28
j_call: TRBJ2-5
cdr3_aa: CASMVASQETQYF

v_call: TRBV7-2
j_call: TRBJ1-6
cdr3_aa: CASGRDRISSPLHF

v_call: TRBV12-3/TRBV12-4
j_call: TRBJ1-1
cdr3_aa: CARTLLTGTGGTEAFF

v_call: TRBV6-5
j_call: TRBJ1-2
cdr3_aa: CASSYSSNYGYTF

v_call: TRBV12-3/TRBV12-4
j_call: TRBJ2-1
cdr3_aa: CASSTSGSYEQFF

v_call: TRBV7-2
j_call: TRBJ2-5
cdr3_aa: CASSLWAVLETQYF

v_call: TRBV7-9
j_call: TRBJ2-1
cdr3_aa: CASSLGDTLYNEQFF

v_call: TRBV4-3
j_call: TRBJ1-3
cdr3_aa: CASSQDIPTGSSGNTIYF

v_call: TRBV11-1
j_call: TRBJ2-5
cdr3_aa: CASSLASRRDSQQETQYF

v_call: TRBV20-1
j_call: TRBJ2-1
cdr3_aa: CSAWTSGSMGEQFF

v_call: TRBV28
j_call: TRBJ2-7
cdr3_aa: CASSPGGTGSSYEQYF

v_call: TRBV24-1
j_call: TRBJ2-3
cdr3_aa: CATSDPQGSTDTQYF

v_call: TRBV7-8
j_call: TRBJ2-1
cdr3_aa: CASSPVGAGGYNEQFF